The rows below give T cell receptor beta chains drawn from one sample of a study of early T cells in non-severe SARS-CoV-2 infection. MiXCR was run by TCRdb on the 5' RACE reads, yielding one entry per CDR3 protein. Of about 82,000 distinct CDR3 sequences listed, less than 15% were seen once; the top ten hold 5.5% to 7.5%. The sample consisted of whole blood. These TCRs come from an adult who was a healthcare worker with PCR-confirmed SARS-CoV-2 infection or an uninfected control (not recorded which). Both conserved end residues are part of each CDR3. Each record gives: J gene, D gene, V gene, clone size, CDR3 protein, CDR3 DNA. The D gene is left open where the match is weak. Where a row states a size, it is once, few, many or the class of an expanded clone; other rows omit it.

j_gene: TRBJ1-1; d_gene: -; v_gene: TRBV9; abundance: -; CDR3aa: CASSGGGRLGMRAFF; CDR3nt: TGTGCCAGCAGCGGTGGGGGCCGGCTGGGTATGCGAGCTTTCTTT
j_gene: TRBJ2-1; d_gene: TRBD2; v_gene: TRBV5-1; abundance: few; CDR3aa: CASSLETSGSYNEQFF; CDR3nt: TGCGCCAGCAGCTTGGAAACTAGCGGGTCCTACAATGAGCAGTTCTTC
j_gene: TRBJ2-3; d_gene: -; v_gene: TRBV27; abundance: many; CDR3aa: CASSLSPRHTDTQYF; CDR3nt: TGTGCCAGCAGTTTATCCCCTAGGCACACAGATACGCAGTATTTT
j_gene: TRBJ2-2; d_gene: -; v_gene: TRBV5-1; abundance: -; CDR3aa: CATTGGGNTGELFF; CDR3nt: TGCGCCACCACCGGGGGAGGAAACACCGGGGAGCTGTTTTTT
j_gene: TRBJ2-3; d_gene: -; v_gene: TRBV2; abundance: few; CDR3aa: CASTRGVTDTQYF; CDR3nt: TGTGCCAGCACTAGGGGTGTGACAGATACGCAGTATTTT
j_gene: TRBJ2-6; d_gene: -; v_gene: TRBV13; abundance: many; CDR3aa: CASSLGSWVKGANVLTF; CDR3nt: TGTGCCAGCAGCTTAGGGTCCTGGGTCAAAGGGGCCAACGTCCTGACTTTC
j_gene: TRBJ1-4; d_gene: -; v_gene: TRBV29-1; abundance: few; CDR3aa: CSAGVTNEKLFF; CDR3nt: TGCAGCGCAGGGGTAACTAATGAAAAACTGTTTTTT
j_gene: TRBJ2-6; d_gene: -; v_gene: TRBV30; abundance: -; CDR3aa: CAWSVPHSGANVLTF; CDR3nt: TGTGCCTGGAGTGTACCCCATTCTGGGGCCAACGTCCTGACTTTC
j_gene: TRBJ2-1; d_gene: TRBD2; v_gene: TRBV10-2; abundance: -; CDR3aa: CASTLRGGGSYNEQFF; CDR3nt: TGCGCCAGCACCTTACGAGGCGGGGGCTCCTACAATGAGCAGTTCTTC
j_gene: TRBJ2-7; d_gene: -; v_gene: TRBV9; abundance: -; CDR3aa: CASSVGRSSYEQYF; CDR3nt: TGTGCCAGCAGCGTGGGACGGAGCTCCTACGAGCAGTACTTC
j_gene: TRBJ1-1; d_gene: -; v_gene: TRBV28; abundance: many; CDR3aa: CAIQDRNTEAFF; CDR3nt: TGTGCCATCCAGGACAGGAACACTGAAGCTTTCTTT
j_gene: TRBJ2-3; d_gene: TRBD2; v_gene: TRBV7-2; abundance: few; CDR3aa: CASSLASGVDTQYF; CDR3nt: TGTGCCAGCAGCTTAGCTAGCGGGGTCGATACGCAGTATTTT
j_gene: TRBJ1-5; d_gene: TRBD1; v_gene: TRBV28; abundance: many; CDR3aa: CASSFSDRDYQPQHF; CDR3nt: TGTGCCAGCAGTTTTTCGGACAGGGATTATCAGCCCCAGCATTTT
j_gene: TRBJ2-5; d_gene: -; v_gene: TRBV5-4; abundance: -; CDR3aa: CASSLAGHDGLETQYF; CDR3nt: TGTGCCAGCAGCTTGGCGGGACACGATGGGTTGGAGACCCAGTACTTC
j_gene: TRBJ1-1; d_gene: -; v_gene: TRBV5-1; abundance: -; CDR3aa: CASSLGQTYTEAFF; CDR3nt: TGTGCCAGCAGCTTGGGCCAGACGTACACTGAAGCTTTCTTT
j_gene: TRBJ2-7; d_gene: -; v_gene: TRBV6-1; abundance: -; CDR3aa: CASREAPRKQYF; CDR3nt: TGTGCCAGCAGGGAGGCACCCAGGAAGCAGTACTTC
j_gene: TRBJ2-2; d_gene: TRBD1; v_gene: TRBV24-1; abundance: -; CDR3aa: CATSDPDRGRSGELFF; CDR3nt: TGTGCCACCAGTGATCCGGACAGGGGGCGGAGCGGGGAGCTGTTTTTT